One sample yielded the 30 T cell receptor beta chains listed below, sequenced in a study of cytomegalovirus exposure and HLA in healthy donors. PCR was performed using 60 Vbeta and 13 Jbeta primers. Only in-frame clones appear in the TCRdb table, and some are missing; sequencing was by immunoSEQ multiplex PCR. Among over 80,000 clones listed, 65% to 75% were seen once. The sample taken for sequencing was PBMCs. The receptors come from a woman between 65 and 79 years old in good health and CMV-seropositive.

CDR3 protein: CAIGWLGGARTDTQYF. The CDR3 DNA sequence: TGTGCCATCGGTTGGCTCGGGGGAGCCCGCACAGATACGCAGTATTTT. V and J are TRBV10-3 and TRBJ2-3, with D maybe TRBD2 (6 bases). The CDR3 loop spans 16 amino acids. The germline V gene has CDR1 ENHRY and CDR2 SYGVKD. V was trimmed by 8 bases and J by 1 base, leaving 19 bases between them.

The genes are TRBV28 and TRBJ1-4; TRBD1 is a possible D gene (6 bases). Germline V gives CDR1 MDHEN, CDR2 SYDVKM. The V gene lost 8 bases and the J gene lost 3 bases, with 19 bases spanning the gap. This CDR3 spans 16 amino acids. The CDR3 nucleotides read TGTGCCAGCGAGGGACAACAAGCGTCAGCTAATGAAAAACTGTTTTTT. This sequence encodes CASEGQQASANEKLFF.

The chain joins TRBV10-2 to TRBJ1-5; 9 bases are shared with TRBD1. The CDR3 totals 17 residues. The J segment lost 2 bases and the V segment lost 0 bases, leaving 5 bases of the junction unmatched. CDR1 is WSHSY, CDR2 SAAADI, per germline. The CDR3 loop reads CASSESGGTGRNQPQHF. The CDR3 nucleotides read TGCGCCAGCAGTGAGTCGGGGGGGACAGGGCGCAATCAGCCCCAGCATTTT.

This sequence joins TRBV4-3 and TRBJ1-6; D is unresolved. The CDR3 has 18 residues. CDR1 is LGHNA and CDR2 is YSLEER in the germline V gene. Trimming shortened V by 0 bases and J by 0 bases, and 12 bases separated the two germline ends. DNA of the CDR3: TGCGCCAGCAGCCAAGATCCCGCGGGCAGCTCCTATAATTCACCCCTCCACTTT. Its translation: CASSQDPAGSSYNSPLHF.

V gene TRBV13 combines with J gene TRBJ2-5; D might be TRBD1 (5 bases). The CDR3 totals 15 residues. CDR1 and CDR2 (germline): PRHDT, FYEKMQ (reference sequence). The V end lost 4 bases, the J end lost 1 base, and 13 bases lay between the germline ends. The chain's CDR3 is CASSSMTVAQETQYF. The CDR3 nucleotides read TGTGCCAGCAGCTCCATGACAGTAGCCCAAGAGACCCAGTACTTC. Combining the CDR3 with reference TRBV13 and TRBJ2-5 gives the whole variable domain AAGVIQSPRHLIKEKRETATLKCYPIPRHDTVYWYQQGPGQDPQFLISFYEKMQSDKGSIPDRFSAQQFSDYHSELNMSSLELGDSALYFCASSSMTVAQETQYFGPGTRLLVL.

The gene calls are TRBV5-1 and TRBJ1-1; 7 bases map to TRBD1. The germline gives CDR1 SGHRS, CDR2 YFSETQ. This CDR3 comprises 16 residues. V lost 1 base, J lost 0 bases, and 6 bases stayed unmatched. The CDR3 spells CASSLFSGTVNTEAFF. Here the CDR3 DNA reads TGCGCCAGCAGCTTGTTTAGTGGGACAGTGAACACTGAAGCTTTCTTT.

This chain's CDR3 is CASSATGSPNQPQHF. The CDR3 DNA is TGTGCCAGCAGCGCCACAGGGTCCCCTAATCAGCCCCAGCATTTT. V gene TRBV7-9 combines with J gene TRBJ1-5; perhaps TRBD1 as D (6 bases). Germline V lookup: CDR1 SEHNR, CDR2 FQNEAQ (reference sequence). Deletions cut 5 bases from V and 4 bases from J, with 15 bases between. CDR3 length: 15 amino acids.

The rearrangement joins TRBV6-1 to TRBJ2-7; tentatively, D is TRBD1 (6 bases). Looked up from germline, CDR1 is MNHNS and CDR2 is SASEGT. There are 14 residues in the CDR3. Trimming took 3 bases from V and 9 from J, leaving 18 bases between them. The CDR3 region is CASSERQVPAPQYF. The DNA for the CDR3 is TGTGCCAGCAGTGAGAGACAGGTCCCGGCTCCGCAGTACTTC.

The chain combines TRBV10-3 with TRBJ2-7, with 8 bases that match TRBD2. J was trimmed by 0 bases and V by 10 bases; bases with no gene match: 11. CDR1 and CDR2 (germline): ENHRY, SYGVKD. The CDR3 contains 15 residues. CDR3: CATLESGGSSYEQYF. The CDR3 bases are TGTGCCACCCTCGAGAGCGGGGGAAGCTCCTACGAGCAGTACTTC.

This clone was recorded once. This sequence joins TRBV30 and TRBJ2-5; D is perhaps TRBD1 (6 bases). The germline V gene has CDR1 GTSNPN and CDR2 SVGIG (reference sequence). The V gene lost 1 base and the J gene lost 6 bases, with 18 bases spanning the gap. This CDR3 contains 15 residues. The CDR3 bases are TGTGCCTGGAGTGCCCCCGGGACAACCACCCAGACCCAGTACTTC. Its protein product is CAWSAPGTTTQTQYF.

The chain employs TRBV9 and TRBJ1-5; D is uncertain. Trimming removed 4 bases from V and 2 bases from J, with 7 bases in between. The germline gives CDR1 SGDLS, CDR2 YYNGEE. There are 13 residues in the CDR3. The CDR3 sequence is CASSREGNQPQHF. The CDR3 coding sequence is TGTGCCAGCAGCAGGGAGGGCAATCAGCCCCAGCATTTT.

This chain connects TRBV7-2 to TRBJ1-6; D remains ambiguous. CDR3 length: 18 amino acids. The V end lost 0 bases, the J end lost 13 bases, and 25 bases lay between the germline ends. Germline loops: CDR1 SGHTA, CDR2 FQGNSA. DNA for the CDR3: TGTGCCAGCAGCTTAGCCCCTTATCGCAGGAGGTCCGGATCGCCCCTCCACTTT. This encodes CASSLAPYRRRSGSPLHF.

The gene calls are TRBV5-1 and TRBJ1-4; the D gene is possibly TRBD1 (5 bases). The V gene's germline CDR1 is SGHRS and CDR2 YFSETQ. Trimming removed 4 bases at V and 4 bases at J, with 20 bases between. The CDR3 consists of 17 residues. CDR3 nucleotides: TGCGCCAGCAGCCTCCGGGGGGGGAGCATACTTAATGAAAAACTGTTTTTT. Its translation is CASSLRGGSILNEKLFF.

The CDR3 spells CASERGQNYGYTF. The CDR3 region has the DNA TGTGCCAGCGAGAGAGGACAAAACTATGGCTACACCTTC. The V gene is TRBV5-6, the J gene TRBJ1-2; D is perhaps TRBD1 (5 bases). The V gene's germline CDR1 is SGHDT and CDR2 YYEEEE. The V and J ends lost 7 bases and 2 bases respectively, with 12 bases between them. The CDR3 runs to 13 residues.

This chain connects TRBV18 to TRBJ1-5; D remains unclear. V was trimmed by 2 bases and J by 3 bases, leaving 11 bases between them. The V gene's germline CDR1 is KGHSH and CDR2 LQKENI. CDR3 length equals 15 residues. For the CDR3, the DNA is TGTGCCAGCTCACCATTGCTCGGGGACAATCAGCCCCAGCATTTT. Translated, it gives CASSPLLGDNQPQHF. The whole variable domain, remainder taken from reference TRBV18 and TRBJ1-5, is NAGVMQNPRHLVRRRGQEARLRCSPMKGHSHVYWYRQLPEEGLKFMVYLQKENIIDESGMPKERFSAEFPKEGPSILRIQQVVRGDSAAYFCASSPLLGDNQPQHFGDGTRLSIL.

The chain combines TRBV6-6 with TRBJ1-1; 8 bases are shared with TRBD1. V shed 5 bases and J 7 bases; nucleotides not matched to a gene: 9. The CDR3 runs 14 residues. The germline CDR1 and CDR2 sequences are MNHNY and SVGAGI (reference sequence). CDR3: CASSRRTGLDEAFF. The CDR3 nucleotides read TGTGCCAGCAGTAGACGGACAGGGTTGGATGAAGCTTTCTTT.

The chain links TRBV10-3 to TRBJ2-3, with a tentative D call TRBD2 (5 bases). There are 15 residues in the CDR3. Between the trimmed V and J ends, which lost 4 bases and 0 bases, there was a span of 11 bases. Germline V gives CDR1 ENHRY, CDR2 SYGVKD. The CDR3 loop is CAISGVSASTDTQYF. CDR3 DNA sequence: TGTGCCATCAGTGGTGTTAGCGCAAGCACAGATACGCAGTATTTT.

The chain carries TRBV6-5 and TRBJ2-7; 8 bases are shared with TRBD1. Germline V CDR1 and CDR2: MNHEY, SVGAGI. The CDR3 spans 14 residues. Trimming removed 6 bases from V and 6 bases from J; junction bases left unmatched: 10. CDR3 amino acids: CASSRGGQVVEQYF. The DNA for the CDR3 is TGTGCCAGCAGCCGAGGGGGACAGGTGGTCGAGCAGTACTTC.

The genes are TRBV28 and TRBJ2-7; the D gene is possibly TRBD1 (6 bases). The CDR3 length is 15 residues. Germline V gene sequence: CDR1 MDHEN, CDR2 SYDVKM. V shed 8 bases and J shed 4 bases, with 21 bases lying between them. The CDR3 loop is CASGSQGGGMYEQYF. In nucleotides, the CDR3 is TGTGCCAGCGGCTCCCAGGGTGGGGGCATGTACGAGCAGTACTTC. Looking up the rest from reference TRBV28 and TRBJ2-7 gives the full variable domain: DVKVTQSSRYLVKRTGEKVFLECVQDMDHENMFWYRQDPGLGLRLIYFSYDVKMKEKGDIPEGYSVSREKKERFSLILESASTNQTSMYLCASGSQGGGMYEQYFGPGTRLTVT.

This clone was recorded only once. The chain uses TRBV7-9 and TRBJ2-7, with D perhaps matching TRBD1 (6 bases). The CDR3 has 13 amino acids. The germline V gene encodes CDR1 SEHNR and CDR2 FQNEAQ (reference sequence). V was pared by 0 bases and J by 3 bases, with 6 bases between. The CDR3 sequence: CASSLAQGYEQYF. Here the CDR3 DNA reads TGTGCCAGCAGCTTAGCACAGGGCTACGAGCAGTACTTC.

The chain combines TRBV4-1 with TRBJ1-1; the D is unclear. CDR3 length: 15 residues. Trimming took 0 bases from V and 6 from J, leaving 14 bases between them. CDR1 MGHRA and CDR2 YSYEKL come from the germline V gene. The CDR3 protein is CASSQEFREASEAFF. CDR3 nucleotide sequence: TGCGCCAGCAGCCAAGAGTTCCGGGAAGCCTCTGAAGCTTTCTTT.

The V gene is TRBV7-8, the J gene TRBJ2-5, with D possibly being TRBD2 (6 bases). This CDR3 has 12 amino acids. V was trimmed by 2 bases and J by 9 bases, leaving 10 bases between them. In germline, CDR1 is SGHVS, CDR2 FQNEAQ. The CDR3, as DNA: TGTGCCAGCAGCTTAAGTGGGACTGCCCAGTACTTC. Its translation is CASSLSGTAQYF.

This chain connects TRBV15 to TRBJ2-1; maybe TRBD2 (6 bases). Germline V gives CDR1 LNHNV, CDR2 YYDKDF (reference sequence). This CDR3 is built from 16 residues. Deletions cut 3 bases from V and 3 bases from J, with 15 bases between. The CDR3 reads CATSSEAGSRYNEQFF. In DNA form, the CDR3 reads TGTGCCACCAGCAGTGAAGCGGGTTCGCGCTACAATGAGCAGTTCTTC.

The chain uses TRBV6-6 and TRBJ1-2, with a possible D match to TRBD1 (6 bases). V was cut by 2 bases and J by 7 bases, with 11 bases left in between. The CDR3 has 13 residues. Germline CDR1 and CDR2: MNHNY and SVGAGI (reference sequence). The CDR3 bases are TGTGCCAGCAGTTACCGGGACACGAGTGGCTACACCTTC. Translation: CASSYRDTSGYTF.

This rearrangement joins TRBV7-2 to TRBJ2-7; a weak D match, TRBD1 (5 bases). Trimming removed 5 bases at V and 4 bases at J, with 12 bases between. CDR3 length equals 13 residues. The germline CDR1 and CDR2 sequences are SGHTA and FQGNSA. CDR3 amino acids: CASSLQTVYEQYF. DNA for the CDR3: TGTGCCAGCAGCCTACAGACAGTTTACGAGCAGTACTTC.

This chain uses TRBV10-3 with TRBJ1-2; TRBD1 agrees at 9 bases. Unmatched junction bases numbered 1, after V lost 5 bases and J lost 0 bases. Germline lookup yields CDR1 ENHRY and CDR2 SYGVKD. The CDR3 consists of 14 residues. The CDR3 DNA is TGTGCCATCAGTAGGGACAGGGCTAACTATGGCTACACCTTC. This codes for CAISRDRANYGYTF.

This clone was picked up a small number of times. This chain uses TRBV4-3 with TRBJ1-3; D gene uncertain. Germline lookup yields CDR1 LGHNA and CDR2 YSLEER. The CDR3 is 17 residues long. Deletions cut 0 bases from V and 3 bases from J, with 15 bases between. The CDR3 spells CASSQEPPYGLGNTIYF. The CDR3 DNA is TGCGCCAGCAGCCAAGAACCCCCATATGGCCTTGGAAACACCATATATTTT.

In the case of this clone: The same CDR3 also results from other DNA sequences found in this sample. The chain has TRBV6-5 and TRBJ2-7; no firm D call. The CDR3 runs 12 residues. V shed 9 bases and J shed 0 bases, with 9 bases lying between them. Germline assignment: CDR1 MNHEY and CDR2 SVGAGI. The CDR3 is CASSESSYEQYF. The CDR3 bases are TGTGCCAGTTCCGAGAGCTCCTACGAGCAGTACTTC.

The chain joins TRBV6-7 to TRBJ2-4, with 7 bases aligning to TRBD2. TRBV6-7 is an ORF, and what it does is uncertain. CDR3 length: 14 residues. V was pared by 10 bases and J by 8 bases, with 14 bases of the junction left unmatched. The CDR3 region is CATDGLAGVHIQYF. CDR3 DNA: TGTGCCACCGATGGTTTGGCGGGAGTTCACATTCAGTACTTC.

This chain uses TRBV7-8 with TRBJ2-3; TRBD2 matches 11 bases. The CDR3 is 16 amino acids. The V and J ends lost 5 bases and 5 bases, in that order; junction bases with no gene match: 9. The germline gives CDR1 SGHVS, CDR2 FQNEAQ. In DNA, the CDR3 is TGTGCCAGCAGCCTGCGAACTAGCGGGAGTAGAGATACGCAGTATTTT. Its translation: CASSLRTSGSRDTQYF.